This record concerns one T cell receptor beta chain sequence. No antigen is known for it. The sample originates from a study of vaccination effects on CD4 cells after COVID-19. After roughly 10 days in culture, the CD4+ T cells were isolated. The study found no prior SARS-CoV-2 infection in the vaccine recipients, who tested negative for nucleocapsid antibodies. The authors exchanged half the medium for IL-2 medium on days 3 and 7. Study-wide points: At late timepoints after vaccination, vaccine- and infection-induced clones shrank markedly.

Germline V gives CDR1 SNHLY, CDR2 FYNNEI. Trimming removed 6 bases from V and 3 bases from J, with 14 bases in between. CDR3 size: 14 residues. Measured with immunoSEQ multiplex PCR; TCRdb has only the in-frame clones, and not every one. In the table there are under 40,000 clones, 65% to 70% of which are singletons. The sequencing used CD4+ T cells from PBMCs cultured without peptide, collected before COVID-19 vaccination. The chain combines TRBV2 with TRBJ2-5; D is perhaps TRBD1 (7 bases). The source is a human donor who received a COVID-19 vaccine. Written as DNA, the CDR3 is TGTGCCAGCAGGGGCGGGACAGCAGAAGAGACCCAGTACTTC. It translates to CASRGGTAEETQYF.